The TCR beta chain described here comes from a study of T cell responses to AZD1222 COVID-19 vaccine. Overall study findings and caveats: Two AZD1222 administrations were followed by greater Spike-specific TCR breadth and depth. Donors were chiefly white British, with a greater number of females, and clonal diversity was perhaps underestimated. Targeting of unmutated variant regions was reportedly seen in nearly half of spike-specific TCRs. Across spike, vaccine-associated CD4 TCRs were found, dominant at 160-218 and 743-854.

Concerning this clone: Antigen: not known.

The table came from immunoSEQ multiplex PCR; TCRdb's copy has only in-frame clones and leaves some out. The sample has 95,000 to 100,000 clones; just over 90% are singletons. V was clipped by 6 bases and J by 4 bases, with 12 bases between them. This CDR3 has 14 amino acids. Germline values: CDR1 SGHAT, CDR2 FQNNGV. The rearrangement joins TRBV11-2 to TRBJ2-2, with a possible D match to TRBD2 (6 bases). Sequencing was performed on peripheral blood, taken on day 0 of AZD1222 vaccination. The sequence was collected from an adult in good health. The DNA for the CDR3 is TGTGCCAGCAGATCGGGGGATTTCACCGGGGAGCTGTTTTTT. Amino acids: CASRSGDFTGELFF.